A selection of T cell receptor beta chains follows, all from one sample in a study of STAT5B mutations in CD4+ large granular lymphocyte leukemia. The assay was immunoSEQ multiplex PCR, and TCRdb's table has in-frame clones only and misses some. The table includes tens of thousands of clones, 80% to 90% detected once. The sample consisted of CD4+ T cells from blood buffy coats. Every receptor here comes from a human donor in good health. CDR3s include the opening cysteine and the closing phenylalanine or tryptophan. The order of the fields is D gene, J gene, clone size, V gene, CDR3 protein, CDR3 DNA. The D gene is left open where the match is weak. Clone size is stated in some rows and not others, as once, few, many or a class when expanded.

>.|TRBJ1-2|.|TRBV2
CASSSDGGDGYTF
TGTGCCAGCAGTTCGGACGGAGGGGATGGCTACACCTTC
>TRBD2|TRBJ2-1|.|TRBV5-1
CASSAGTNYNEQFF
TGCGCCAGCAGCGCGGGGACTAACTACAATGAGCAGTTCTTC
>TRBD1|TRBJ1-5|.|TRBV28
CASSFPSQGANQPQHF
TGTGCCAGCAGTTTCCCATCTCAGGGGGCGAATCAGCCCCAGCATTTT
>TRBD1|TRBJ1-5|once|TRBV6-1
CASSVQGARDQPQHF
TGTGCCAGCAGTGTACAGGGGGCGAGGGATCAGCCCCAGCATTTT
>.|TRBJ2-4|.|TRBV2
CASTTLGGHIQYF
TGTGCCAGCACCACTCTTGGGGGTCACATTCAGTACTTC
>TRBD1|TRBJ1-5|.|TRBV6-5
CASSRDSRRGPQHF
TGTGCCAGCAGTAGGGACAGCCGTCGGGGGCCCCAGCATTTT
>TRBD2|TRBJ2-2|.|TRBV5-1
CASSLVLSGIDTGELFF
TGCGCCAGCAGCTTGGTACTTAGCGGGATCGACACCGGGGAGCTGTTTTTT
>.|TRBJ2-7|.|TRBV9
CASSQQGGGPYEQYF
TGTGCCAGCAGCCAGCAGGGGGGAGGGCCTTACGAGCAGTACTTC
>.|TRBJ2-7|.|TRBV2
CASGRDSSYEQYF
TGTGCCAGCGGGAGGGACAGCTCCTACGAGCAGTACTTC
>.|TRBJ1-5|.|TRBV7-9
CASSLDSHQPQHF
TGTGCCAGCAGCTTAGACAGTCATCAGCCCCAGCATTTT
>TRBD2|TRBJ2-7|.|TRBV5-4
CASSLEPSGAYEQYF
TGTGCCAGCAGCTTGGAACCTAGCGGGGCCTACGAGCAGTACTTC
>.|TRBJ2-7|once|TRBV5-1
CASLPEPPSTEQYF
TGCGCCAGTCTACCTGAGCCCCCATCGACCGAGCAGTACTTC
>.|TRBJ1-1|few|TRBV15
CATSRDGAGEAFF
TGTGCCACCAGCAGAGATGGGGCAGGTGAAGCTTTCTTT
>TRBD1|TRBJ1-2|.|TRBV29-1
CSSDRGARGYTF
TGCAGCTCCGACAGGGGGGCGCGGGGCTACACCTTC